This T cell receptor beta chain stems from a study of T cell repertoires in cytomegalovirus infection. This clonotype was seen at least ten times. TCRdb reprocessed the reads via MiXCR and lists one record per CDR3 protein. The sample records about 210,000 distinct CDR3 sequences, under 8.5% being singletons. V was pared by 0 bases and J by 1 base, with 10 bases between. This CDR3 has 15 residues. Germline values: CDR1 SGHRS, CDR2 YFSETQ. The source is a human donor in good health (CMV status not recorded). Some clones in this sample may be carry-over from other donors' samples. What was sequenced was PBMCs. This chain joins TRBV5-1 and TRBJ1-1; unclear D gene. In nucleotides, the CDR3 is TGCGCCAGCAGCTTGGCCAGTACAGCGAACACTGAAGCTTTCTTT. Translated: CASSLASTANTEAFF.